These 24 T cell receptor beta chains share one sample of origin, sequenced in a study of CD8 T cells in ankylosing spondylitis. Findings and limits, study-wide: Typical of ankylosing spondylitis blood, it appeared, was a TCR beta motif of eight highly homologous variants.

Antigens for these TCRs are unknown. MiXCR, applied by TCRdb to the 5' RACE reads, yields one record per CDR3 protein. The data contain around 890,000 distinct CDR3 sequences, about 11% of them singletons. The sample taken for sequencing was blood, either unsorted or a sorted T cell fraction (not recorded which). The receptors come from a male donor with ankylosing spondylitis.

There are a few counts of this clonotype. The chain carries TRBV6-1 and TRBJ2-2; TRBD2 matches at 7 bases. From germline, CDR1 is MNHNS and CDR2 SASEGT. This CDR3 comprises 14 residues. The V segment lost 6 bases and the J segment 6 bases; nucleotides outside the gene matches: 7. The CDR3 nucleotides read TGTGCCAGCAGGACCCCTACTAGCGCCGGGGAGCTGTTTTTT. Residues: CASRTPTSAGELFF.

Note on this clonotype: At one end, the junction sequence differs from germline, possibly due to a read error. The rearrangement links TRBV6-5 to TRBJ1-2; a weak D match, TRBD1 (6 bases). The CDR3 runs 15 residues. Per the germline V gene, CDR1 is MNHEY and CDR2 is SVGAGI. The DNA for the CDR3 is TGTGCCAGCAGTAACTCCGGGACACGGTTCTATGGCTACACCTTC. Protein: CASSNSGTRFYGYTF.

This clonotype was observed a handful of times. The chain joins TRBV7-2 to TRBJ2-7; D gene ambiguous. Trimming pared 0 bases from V and 0 bases from J, leaving 9 bases between. CDR3 length: 15 amino acids. Germline V CDR1 and CDR2: SGHTA, FQGNSA. The CDR3 DNA follows: TGTGCCAGCAGCTTAGCGCGAGACGTCTCCTACGAGCAGTACTTC. This codes for CASSLARDVSYEQYF.

This clonotype occurred a few times. The chain carries TRBV6-2 or TRBV6-3 and TRBJ2-5; 8 bases agree with TRBD1. Germline CDR1 is MNHEY and CDR2 is SVGEGT. The CDR3 runs to 14 residues. Trimming at V came to 7 bases and at J to 5 bases, leaving 9 bases not matched to a gene. CDR3 DNA: TGTGCCAGCAAGAGCCAGGGGGCTCGGGAGACCCAGTACTTC. Its protein product is CASKSQGARETQYF.

This chain links TRBV20-1 with TRBJ1-4; D is undetermined. Germline CDR1 DFQATT, CDR2 SNEGSKA (reference sequence). The CDR3 covers 13 residues. Trimming pared 3 bases from V and 3 bases from J, leaving 8 bases between. CDR3 region: CSASDGANEKLFF. The CDR3 nucleotides read TGCAGTGCTAGTGACGGGGCTAATGAAAAACTGTTTTTT.

This clonotype has only a few counts. The chain carries TRBV20-1 and TRBJ2-3; D not resolved. The germline V gene has CDR1 DFQATT and CDR2 SNEGSKA (reference sequence). This CDR3 contains 14 residues. V lost 6 bases, J lost 3 bases, and 16 bases lay in between. The CDR3 DNA follows: TGCAGTGCCACTAAGTCGTCGATGACAGATACGCAGTATTTT. Its translation is CSATKSSMTDTQYF.

This clonotype was counted between two and nine times. The chain uses TRBV7-2 and TRBJ1-5; D not resolved. The CDR3 sequence is 12 residues long. Germline V gives CDR1 SGHTA, CDR2 FQGNSA. V shed 5 bases and J shed 7 bases, with 9 bases lying between them. As DNA, the CDR3 is TGTGCCAGCAGCCAAGGGTGGCAGCCCCAGCATTTT. It codes for CASSQGWQPQHF. Complete variable domain (other parts from reference TRBV7-2 and TRBJ1-5): GAGVSQSPSNKVTEKGKDVELRCDPISGHTALYWYRQSLGQGLEFLIYFQGNSAPDKSGLPSDRFSAERTGGSVSTLTIQRTQQEDSAVYLCASSQGWQPQHFGDGTRLSIL.

Only a few counts were recorded for this clonotype. V gene TRBV2 combines with J gene TRBJ1-5; D unclear. V was trimmed by 1 base and J by 7 bases, leaving 8 bases between them. Germline-derived CDR1 and CDR2 are SNHLY and FYNNEI. This CDR3 spans 13 amino acids. DNA of the CDR3: TGTGCCAGCAGTGAAGGTTTGATGCAGCCCCAGCATTTT. This gives the protein CASSEGLMQPQHF.

This clonotype was recorded a few times. The DNA of the CDR3 is TGCGCCAGCAGCCAAGACCCCACACGGGGGCAGTACTTC. Amino acids: CASSQDPTRGQYF. V gene TRBV4-1 combines with J gene TRBJ2-7, with TRBD2 as a possible D gene (5 bases). The CDR3 is made up of 13 amino acids. Germline V gene data show CDR1 as MGHRA and CDR2 as YSYEKL. V lost 0 bases and J 9 bases, leaving 12 bases between the germline ends.

The CDR3 nucleotides read TGTGCCAGCAGCCCCCTCGGACTAGCGGTACCAAGCACAGATACGCAGTATTTT. This encodes CASSPLGLAVPSTDTQYF. This chain connects TRBV11-2 to TRBJ2-3; TRBD2 agrees at 10 bases. After removal of 5 bases from V and 0 bases from J, the junction contained 11 bases not matched to a gene. Germline V gene data show CDR1 as SGHAT and CDR2 as FQNNGV. This CDR3 contains 18 residues.

The J gene is TRBJ2-7, the V gene TRBV6-6; no clear D gene. This CDR3 comprises 13 residues. V lost 6 bases and J 3 bases, leaving 12 bases between the germline ends. Germline CDR1 reads MNHNY; CDR2 reads SVGAGI (reference sequence). As DNA, the CDR3 is TGTGCCAGCAGACTGCAGGATTACTACGAGCAGTACTTC. Protein sequence: CASRLQDYYEQYF.

In its sample, this clonotype was seen many times. This chain connects TRBV7-6 to TRBJ2-1, with 7 bases identical to TRBD1. After removal of 1 base from V and 3 bases from J, the junction contained 6 bases not matched to a gene. This CDR3 has 16 residues. Germline V CDR1 and CDR2: SGHVS, FNYEAQ. The CDR3 is CASSLVAGTDYNEQFF. CDR3 nucleotide sequence: TGTGCCAGCAGCTTAGTTGCCGGGACAGACTACAATGAGCAGTTCTTC.

The V gene is TRBV4-2, the J gene TRBJ2-1, with 7 bases fitting TRBD2. Per the germline V gene, CDR1 is LGHNA and CDR2 is YNFKEQ. V was clipped by 3 bases and J by 9 bases; unmatched bases: 17. The CDR3 loop spans 17 amino acids. The CDR3 DNA sequence: TGTGCCAGCAGCCAGGCTCGACTAGCAGACCTTTACGCTGAGCAGTTCTTC. It encodes CASSQARLADLYAEQFF.

This clonotype has at least ten counts. The chain combines TRBV20-1 with TRBJ2-7; 9 positions match TRBD1. The CDR3 spans 12 residues. The ends lost 5 bases at V and 5 bases at J; junction bases unmatched: 4. CDR1 and CDR2 (germline): DFQATT, SNEGSKA (reference sequence). The CDR3 spells CSARTGVDEQYF. Written as DNA, the CDR3 is TGCAGTGCTCGGACAGGGGTAGACGAGCAGTACTTC.

In its sample, this clonotype was seen a few times. The chain recombines TRBV12-3 or TRBV12-4 with TRBJ1-5, with 7 bases lining up with TRBD1. The trim removed 6 bases at V and 1 base at J, leaving 12 bases unmatched. The CDR3 length is 17 residues. The CDR3 loop is CASSSQVAGGSNQPQHF. As DNA, the CDR3 is TGTGCCAGCAGCTCCCAAGTCGCAGGGGGAAGCAATCAGCCCCAGCATTTT.

The rearrangement joins TRBV6-1 to TRBJ2-1; a possible D gene is TRBD2 (5 bases). CDR3 length equals 16 residues. The V gene's germline CDR1 is MNHNS and CDR2 SASEGT. The V gene lost 3 bases and the J gene lost 2 bases, with 14 bases spanning the gap. CDR3 sequence: CASSDLTGFTYNEQFF. The CDR3 bases are TGTGCCAGCAGTGACCTGACGGGGTTCACCTACAATGAGCAGTTCTTC.

This chain connects TRBV5-1 to TRBJ2-6; the D is unclear. Trimming removed 3 bases at V and 4 bases at J, with 11 bases between. Germline CDR1 SGHRS, CDR2 YFSETQ. CDR3 length: 15 amino acids. CDR3 in amino acids: CASSYSTAGANVLTF. The CDR3 nucleotides are TGCGCCAGCAGCTATAGCACCGCCGGGGCCAACGTCCTGACTTTC.

This clonotype was picked up many times. The chain employs TRBV7-9 and TRBJ1-5; 7 bases line up with TRBD1. The germline CDR1 and CDR2 sequences are SEHNR and FQNEAQ (reference sequence). The CDR3 length is 13 residues. With V trimmed by 3 bases and J by 5 bases, 1 base remained unmatched. The CDR3 sequence: CASSFQGDQPQHF. CDR3 bases: TGTGCCAGCAGCTTCCAGGGGGATCAGCCCCAGCATTTT.

This clonotype was observed a handful of times. The chain combines TRBV6-1 with TRBJ1-5; D gene ambiguous. Trimming cost V 4 bases and J 8 bases, with 12 bases left between them. The CDR3 has 13 amino acids. From germline, CDR1 is MNHNS and CDR2 SASEGT. CDR3 sequence: CASSVGGREPQHF. The CDR3 nucleotides are TGTGCCAGCAGTGTCGGAGGGCGGGAGCCCCAGCATTTT.

There are many counts of this clonotype. The chain joins TRBV6-1 to TRBJ1-1, with D perhaps matching TRBD1 (6 bases). V was trimmed by 5 bases and J by 5 bases, leaving 12 bases between them. The CDR3 totals 13 residues. Germline V gene lookup returns CDR1 MNHNS and CDR2 SASEGT. In DNA, the CDR3 is TGTGCCAGCAGTCGTTCAGGGGTTACTGAAGCTTTCTTT. Translation: CASSRSGVTEAFF.

The V call is TRBV7-2, the J call TRBJ1-1; D is ambiguous. Germline-derived CDR1 and CDR2 are SGHTA and FQGNSA. The CDR3 totals 14 residues. V was cut by 2 bases and J by 1 base, with 8 bases left in between. The CDR3 sequence is CASSLSPANTEAFF. The CDR3 DNA sequence: TGTGCCAGCAGCTTAAGTCCAGCGAACACTGAAGCTTTCTTT.

This clonotype was counted at least ten times. The V call is TRBV20-1, the J call TRBJ2-6, with unresolved D. This CDR3 has 14 residues. V was clipped by 4 bases and J by 0 bases, with 7 bases between them. Germline CDR1 and CDR2: DFQATT and SNEGSKA (reference sequence). The CDR3 is CSAIYFSGANVLTF. CDR3 DNA: TGCAGTGCTATTTACTTCTCTGGGGCCAACGTCCTGACTTTC.

V usage is TRBV9 and J usage is TRBJ2-7; D is perhaps TRBD1 (6 bases). This CDR3 region has 15 residues. Between the trimmed V and J ends, which lost 2 bases and 0 bases, there was a span of 12 bases. Germline loops: CDR1 SGDLS, CDR2 YYNGEE. The DNA for the CDR3 is TGTGCCAGCAGCGTCGGGGACACTACCTCCTACGAGCAGTACTTC. Residues: CASSVGDTTSYEQYF.

This clonotype has at least ten counts. The rearrangement links TRBV29-1 to TRBJ2-1; tentative D call: TRBD1 (6 bases). CDR1 and CDR2 from the germline V gene are SQVTM and ANQGSEA. This CDR3 contains 16 residues. Trimming cost V 2 bases and J 8 bases, with 22 bases left between them. The CDR3 is CSVEKWGRGALDEQFF. The CDR3 bases are TGCAGCGTTGAAAAATGGGGCAGGGGAGCCCTGGATGAGCAGTTCTTC.